The rows below give T cell receptor beta chains drawn from one sample of a study of tumor-infiltrating lymphocytes in localized non-small cell lung cancer. The data were produced by immunoSEQ multiplex PCR, yet TCRdb's version contains in-frame clones alone and is incomplete. The sample shows about 21,000 clones, 80% of them seen only once. Material for sequencing was lung tumor tissue. These receptors came from a human donor with non-small cell lung cancer. The CDR3 runs from the conserved cysteine through the conserved F or W. Fields, in order: J gene, D gene, clone size, V gene, CDR3 protein, CDR3 DNA. D genes are given only for firm matches. Where a row states a size, it is once, few, many or the class of an expanded clone; other rows omit it.

TRBJ1-3,NA,NA,TRBV18,CASSPGTAFSGNTIYF,TGTGCCAGCTCCCCAGGGACTGCTTTCTCTGGAAACACCATATATTTT
TRBJ2-3,NA,NA,TRBV18,CASSSKRSLAMDTQYF,TGTGCCAGCTCATCTAAAAGGTCCCTAGCTATGGATACGCAGTATTTT
TRBJ2-6,TRBD1,few,TRBV9,CASSLRTGWSNVLTF,TGTGCCAGCAGCCTAAGGACAGGCTGGTCCAACGTCCTGACTTTC
TRBJ1-4,TRBD1,NA,TRBV30,CAWSVGAAPGGAGEKLFF,TGTGCCTGGAGTGTCGGAGCCGCCCCAGGGGGCGCGGGTGAAAAACTGTTTTTT
TRBJ1-2,TRBD1,NA,TRBV9,CASSIFDRVSSYGYTF,TGTGCCAGCAGCATCTTTGACAGGGTCTCTTCCTATGGCTACACCTTC
TRBJ1-1,NA,NA,TRBV4-3,CASSQDRNTEAFF,TGCGCCAGCAGCCAAGACAGGAACACTGAAGCTTTCTTT
TRBJ2-4,TRBD2,NA,TRBV4-2,CASSANLLAGGDIQYF,TGTGCCAGCAGTGCAAACCTTCTAGCGGGTGGGGACATTCAGTACTTC
TRBJ2-7,NA,NA,TRBV4-1,CASSQDSTGLLSYEQYF,TGCGCCAGCAGCCAAGATTCTACGGGATTGCTCTCCTACGAGCAGTACTTC
TRBJ1-5,NA,NA,TRBV27,CASSPNRDTRGQPQHF,TGTGCCAGCAGTCCCAACCGGGACACAAGGGGACAGCCCCAGCATTTT
TRBJ2-4,NA,NA,TRBV19,CASSIPGTNIQYF,TGTGCCAGTAGTATCCCCGGGACGAACATTCAGTACTTC
TRBJ2-5,NA,NA,TRBV5-7,CASSLRTQETQYF,TGTGCCAGCAGCTTGAGGACACAAGAGACCCAGTACTTC